The T cell receptor beta chain under discussion was sequenced for a study of blood T cell repertoires in COVID-19. In the original workflow: It was from reference gene primer amplification that nucleated cell counts were estimated. Produced via immunoSEQ multiplex PCR; TCRdb's table is partial and in-frame only. That table furnishes V, J and clone size, whereas the DNA furnished D and trimming. The sample has about 230,000 clones; approximately 84% are singletons. The CDR3 extends over 13 amino acids. Trimming cost V 8 bases and J 6 bases, with 16 bases left between them. This sequence joins TRBV12-3 or TRBV12-4 and TRBJ1-1, with D uncertain. This receptor was obtained from a woman aged 80 or over with acute or convalescent COVID-19. The sample taken for sequencing was peripheral blood. CDR3 sequence reads: CASVPDSPPEAFF. The CDR3 DNA is TGTGCCAGCGTCCCTGACTCCCCACCTGAAGCTTTCTTT.